The 16 T cell receptor beta chains below come from one sample, sequenced in a study of beta chain features in type 1 diabetes. Reverse transcription of all isolated RNA meant that expressed TCRB transcripts were sequenced. The protocol was immunoSEQ multiplex PCR, while the TCRdb copy is restricted to in-frame clones and leaves out a portion. The table has about 930,000 clones, 15% to 20% seen once. Sequenced material: naive CD4+ T cells from blood. The receptors come from a woman aged 18-29 years in good health.

This chain connects TRBV5-6 to TRBJ2-2; D unclear. V gave up 2 bases and J gave up 7 bases, with 12 bases separating them. The CDR3 has 14 amino acids. From germline, CDR1 is SGHDT and CDR2 YYEEEE. This CDR3 is CASSFEPGVGELFF. The CDR3 nucleotides read TGTGCCAGCAGCTTTGAACCGGGTGTCGGGGAGCTGTTTTTT.

The rearrangement joins TRBV15 to TRBJ2-1; 7 nucleotides agree with TRBD2. The CDR3 runs 14 residues. J was trimmed by 3 bases and V by 5 bases; bases with no gene match: 4. CDR1 and CDR2 (germline): LNHNV, YYDKDF (reference sequence). Written as DNA, the CDR3 is TGTGCCACCAGCTCCCGGGACTACTACAATGAGCAGTTCTTC. This sequence encodes CATSSRDYYNEQFF.

In this sample, this clone turned up a few times. The chain links TRBV4-3 to TRBJ2-1; D is possibly TRBD2 (5 bases). The CDR3 is made up of 14 amino acids. Germline-derived CDR1 and CDR2 are LGHNA and YSLEER. Trimming removed 2 bases from V and 6 bases from J, with 11 bases in between. The CDR3 protein is CASSQRGFANEQFF. Here the CDR3 DNA reads TGCGCCAGCAGCCAACGGGGATTTGCCAATGAGCAGTTCTTC.

The rearrangement links TRBV29-1 to TRBJ1-2, with TRBD1 matching over 7 bases. The length of the CDR3 is 12 residues. Germline-derived CDR1 and CDR2 are SQVTM and ANQGSEA. V dropped 7 bases and J dropped 8; count of bases not matched to a gene: 10. CDR3 sequence: CSADPQDRGYTF. The DNA for the CDR3 is TGCAGCGCTGACCCCCAGGACAGGGGCTACACCTTC.

The table lists this clone with a few counts. Other nucleotide sequences from this sample produce the same CDR3. The chain couples TRBV7-2 to TRBJ2-2, with D possibly TRBD1 on 6 matching bases. Germline V lookup: CDR1 SGHTA, CDR2 FQGNSA. The CDR3 runs 15 residues. The germline V and J ends were trimmed by 1 base and 0 bases, with 6 bases remaining between them. The CDR3 DNA reads TGTGCCAGCAGCTTAGGGACAGCGAACACCGGGGAGCTGTTTTTT. Translated, it gives CASSLGTANTGELFF.

The table lists this clone with a few counts. V and J are TRBV7-3 and TRBJ2-1; 7 bases line up with TRBD2. Germline V gives CDR1 SGHTA, CDR2 FQGTGA. The CDR3 is made up of 16 amino acids. V was pared by 5 bases and J by 0 bases, with 7 bases of the junction left unmatched. Written as DNA, the CDR3 is TGTGCCAGCAGCCCAACTAGCGCCTACTCCTACAATGAGCAGTTCTTC. It codes for CASSPTSAYSYNEQFF.

This chain links TRBV5-6 with TRBJ2-7; D not certain. Germline assignment: CDR1 SGHDT and CDR2 YYEEEE. V dropped 6 bases and J dropped 5 bases, with 18 bases sitting between them. The CDR3 runs 14 residues. The CDR3 sequence: CASTSSPRGHEQYF. The DNA of the CDR3 is TGTGCCAGCACCTCGTCACCTAGAGGTCACGAGCAGTACTTC.

This clone appeared a few times. The J gene is TRBJ1-5, the V gene TRBV19, with 9 bases aligning to TRBD1. The CDR3 length is 15 residues. CDR1 is LNHDA and CDR2 is SQIVND in the germline V gene (reference sequence). V lost 3 bases to trimming and J lost 5 bases; unmatched junction nucleotides: 5. CDR3 DNA sequence: TGTGCCAGTAGTATCGTCGGGACAGGGCATCAGCCCCAGCATTTT. Translated: CASSIVGTGHQPQHF. Full variable domain (missing parts from reference TRBV19 and TRBJ1-5): DGGITQSPKYLFRKEGQNVTLSCEQNLNHDAMYWYRQDPGQGLRLIYYSQIVNDFQKGDIAEGYSVSREKKESFPLTVTSAQKNPTAFYLCASSIVGTGHQPQHFGDGTRLSIL.

The chain has TRBV19 and TRBJ2-1; 8 nucleotides line up with TRBD1. Germline lookup yields CDR1 LNHDA and CDR2 SQIVND (reference sequence). The CDR3 runs to 16 residues. The V gene end was trimmed by 5 bases and the J gene end by 4 bases; junction bases not matched to a gene: 10. The CDR3: CASSGPPGQEYNEQFF. The CDR3 DNA sequence: TGTGCCAGTAGTGGCCCACCGGGACAGGAATACAATGAGCAGTTCTTC.

This clone occurred a few times. The chain employs TRBV6-1 and TRBJ2-7; D unresolved. Germline loops: CDR1 MNHNS, CDR2 SASEGT. Trimming left V 6 bases short and J 0 bases short, with 15 bases between. The length of the CDR3 is 15 residues. The CDR3 loop reads CASSRITTSSYEQYF. The CDR3 DNA reads TGTGCCAGCAGCAGAATCACGACAAGCTCCTACGAGCAGTACTTC.

The chain combines TRBV19 with TRBJ1-1; D may be TRBD1 (5 bases). This CDR3 region has 14 residues. CDR1 is LNHDA and CDR2 is SQIVND in the germline V gene (reference sequence). The V and J ends lost 7 bases and 2 bases respectively, with 14 bases between them. CDR3 protein: CASNFGTINTEAFF. As DNA, the CDR3 is TGTGCCAGTAATTTCGGGACGATTAACACTGAAGCTTTCTTT.

This clone was picked up a small number of times. At one boundary the junction diverges from the germline segment, which might be a read error. The chain joins TRBV6-5 to TRBJ2-7; 8 nucleotides line up with TRBD2. Germline V lookup: CDR1 MNHEY, CDR2 SVGAGI. The CDR3 contains 14 residues. The chain's CDR3 is CASSYQPSGGIKSF. In DNA, the CDR3 is TGTGCCAGCAGTTACCAACCCTCGGGGGGGATTAAGTCCTTC.

J is TRBJ2-7 and V is TRBV11-2, with 8 bases matching TRBD1. CDR1 and CDR2 (germline): SGHAT, FQNNGV. The CDR3 runs 14 residues. Trimming took 5 bases from V and 3 from J; bases not matched to a gene: 6. This chain's CDR3 is CASSTRQGLYEQYF. CDR3 in DNA: TGTGCCAGCAGCACCCGACAGGGGCTCTACGAGCAGTACTTC. The complete variable domain, with remaining parts taken from reference TRBV11-2 and TRBJ2-7, reads EAGVAQSPRYKIIEKRQSVAFWCNPISGHATLYWYQQILGQGPKLLIQFQNNGVVDDSQLPKDRFSAERLKGVDSTLKIQPAKLEDSAVYLCASSTRQGLYEQYFGPGTRLTVT.

The chain uses TRBV21-1 and TRBJ2-1; TRBD2 is taken as the D call from the table, unchecked against the DNA. TRBV21-1 constitutes a pseudogene. The CDR3 has 13 residues. The DNA for the CDR3 is TGTGCCAGCAGCATCCGCGGTTACAATGAGCAGTTCTTC. This codes for CASSIRGYNEQFF.

The V call is TRBV5-1, the J call TRBJ2-1, with D hard to call. The CDR3 loop spans 13 amino acids. Trimming left V 4 bases short and J 2 bases short, with 7 bases between. Germline assignment: CDR1 SGHRS and CDR2 YFSETQ. CDR3 DNA sequence: TGCGCCAGCAGCGCGTCTACCTACAATGAGCAGTTCTTC. Residues: CASSASTYNEQFF.

The sample holds a few counts of this clone. The J gene is TRBJ2-7, the V gene TRBV18; 10 bases agree with TRBD2. V trimming: 10 bases; J trimming: 3 bases; junction bases outside the gene matches: 9. The V gene's germline CDR1 is KGHSH and CDR2 LQKENI. CDR3 length equals 14 residues. CDR3 DNA: TGTGCCACTACCGCTAGCGGGAGTATCTACGAGCAGTACTTC. It yields the protein CATTASGSIYEQYF.